This T cell receptor (beta chain) was identified in a study of a mutant IDH1 vaccine in newly diagnosed glioma. On the study more broadly: Weeks 1, 3, 5, 7, 11, 15, 19 and 23 were when patients received their eight vaccinations. Study-wide findings and caveats: Seemingly, top peripheral T cell clonotype changes bore no relation to pseudoprogression. Vaccine-induced immune responses occurred in under 95% of patients.

The method was immunoSEQ multiplex PCR; TCRdb's version includes in-frame clones alone and lacks a portion of them. This table has some 60,000 clones, less than 85% appearing once. This clone has only a few counts. The antigen is undetermined. Time point reported: week 11, during vaccination. Each dose of the vaccine consisted of 300 ug of mutant IDH1 20-mer peptide, with topical imiquimod. The CDR3 runs to 16 residues. Germline V gene data show CDR1 as SGHRS and CDR2 as YFSETQ. V trimming: 4 bases; J trimming: 3 bases; junction bases outside the gene matches: 4. The specimen was PBMCs, collected from a glioma patient whose treatment included an IDH1 peptide vaccine. This receptor was obtained from a man aged 25 to 40 with glioma. This chain connects TRBV5-1 to TRBJ2-3; TRBD2 agrees at 14 bases. In DNA form, the CDR3 reads TGCGCCAGCAGCCCGGGGACTAGCGGGAGAACAGATACGCAGTATTTT. This sequence encodes CASSPGTSGRTDTQYF.